This T cell receptor beta chain comes out of a study of identifying expanded T cells in peripheral blood (dated by TCRdb to between 2019 and 2020). Context from the whole study: Separate aliquots of the same genomic DNA pool were sequenced to produce technical replicates, and four replicates were compared in pairs. What the study reported, not specific to this receptor: In all healthy donors, the variance in clone template counts between samples taken roughly 14 days apart rose significantly as total template count increased. The authors expected that biological variance in healthy repertoires might rise further over much longer intervals, such as months to years. The beta-binomial model significantly reduced the number of clones called differentially abundant and the false-positive rate across all healthy-donor time intervals. Between technical replicates the binomial model flagged about 1.2 differentially abundant clones, whereas over about 2 weeks the binomial model flagged about 15 and over about 4 weeks 19 to 20.

Regarding this clone: This clone's antigen is unknown. There are no base qualities to consult, and no much larger clone falls within one base.

During the collection period, no infections or other immune events were recorded for the healthy donors. Blood repertoires from healthy donors were used as a training cohort for calibrating time-dependent variance in a beta-binomial model of differential abundance of T-cell clones. The training cohort included approximately 10 healthy donors, of whom 3 were female and 7 were male. An age range of roughly 29 to 70 years, with an average of 43 years, was recorded for the donors. Obtained from a commercial supplier, whole blood was collected from each healthy donor at three time points set around 2 weeks apart. For immunosequencing, genomic DNA was extracted from unsorted whole blood. After removal of 6 bases from V and 11 bases from J, the junction retains 18 bases not matched to a gene. According to the germline V gene, CDR1 reads KGHSH and CDR2 reads LQKENI. CDR3 length: 15 amino acids, cysteine to phenylalanine. CDR3 DNA only is kept here, 45 bases in frame from base 1.

TCRbeta CDR3 regions were profiled with the immunoSEQ Assay using bias-controlled multiplex PCR amplification of genomic DNA. The original methods were these. The absolute abundance of each unique TCRbeta CDR3 region was quantified after sequences were collapsed and filtered. Differential abundance was assessed using a binomial (Fisher-equivalent) model and a beta-binomial model in which time-dependent variance fitted from healthy donors was added. Clones with fewer than 5 combined templates were excluded, and clones with Benjamini-Hochberg FDR below 0.01 were called differentially abundant. Beta-binomial variance was modeled as a function of total template count across the two samples using the form v = (b*log(k)+a)^2. TCRdb carries this immuneACCESS record with in-frame sequences only. Its versions omit some clonotypes, under half of them owing to an unresolved V gene in the studies checked, with the rest unexplained. The D gene and trimming were derived from the DNA, and the V and J assignments and clone size from that table. Recorded for this sample are approximately 120,000 clones; about four fifths of them occurred a single time. The leading ten clones occupy 3.3% of the sample.

This receptor was obtained from a person aged 18 to 70 in good health. The chain links TRBV18 with TRBJ1-1, with 7 middle bases fitting TRBD1. Sequencing input: blood. The sequenced DNA: TGTGCCAGCTCTCCGGCGACGCCGAGCACAGGGGTGGCTTTCTTT. This is translated as CASSPATPSTGVAFF.